The 23 T cell receptor beta chains listed next were all sequenced from one sample in a study of blood T cell repertoires in COVID-19. Sequenced by immunoSEQ multiplex PCR; TCRdb stores in-frame clones only, minus some. The sample holds roughly 260,000 clones; 83% are singletons and the top ten take approximately 3.8%. The sample comprised PBMCs or T cells enriched from blood (not recorded which). These receptors all stem from a woman aged 40 to 49 who had been exposed to COVID-19.

The rearrangement uses TRBV9 and TRBJ1-1, with D unresolved. Germline V gives CDR1 SGDLS, CDR2 YYNGEE. The CDR3 length is 13 residues. V lost 0 bases and J 4 bases, leaving 7 bases between the germline ends. CDR3 sequence: CASSVGALTEAFF. The CDR3 bases are TGTGCCAGCAGCGTAGGGGCACTCACTGAAGCTTTCTTT.

This clone was counted a single time. This chain uses TRBV11-3 with TRBJ2-7, with TRBD1 as a possible D gene (6 bases). Per germline, CDR1 SGHNT and CDR2 YENEEA. This CDR3 contains 14 residues. V lost 3 bases, J lost 6 bases, and 15 bases lay in between. This CDR3 reads CASSFGTSESEQYF. Written as DNA, the CDR3 is TGTGCCAGCAGCTTCGGGACATCCGAAAGCGAGCAGTACTTC.

The chain uses TRBV19 and TRBJ2-7; D not certain. The V gene's germline CDR1 is LNHDA and CDR2 SQIVND (reference sequence). V dropped 7 bases and J dropped 3 bases, with 7 bases sitting between them. The CDR3 runs to 11 residues. This CDR3 reads CASTHNYEQYF. In DNA, the CDR3 is TGTGCCAGTACTCACAACTACGAGCAGTACTTC.

The V and J genes are TRBV5-1 and TRBJ2-7; D remains unclear. Germline values: CDR1 SGHRS, CDR2 YFSETQ. The CDR3 totals 13 residues. V lost 3 bases to trimming and J lost 0 bases, with 7 bases between them. In DNA form, the CDR3 reads TGCGCCAGCAGCTCGGGTAGCTCCTACGAGCAGTACTTC. The encoded protein is CASSSGSSYEQYF.

Comment on this clone: Different DNA sequences within this sample yield the same CDR3. The chain recombines TRBV28 with TRBJ1-1; a weak D match, TRBD1 (6 bases). Trimming took 3 bases from V and 3 from J, leaving 14 bases between them. Germline CDR1 MDHEN, CDR2 SYDVKM. This CDR3 is 15 amino acids long. The CDR3 region has the DNA TGTGCCAGCAGTTTTGGGGGGGCTGGGGACACTGAAGCTTTCTTT. Its protein product is CASSFGGAGDTEAFF.

V and J are TRBV6-5 and TRBJ2-2; 9 bases agree with TRBD1. The CDR3 contains 15 residues. The germline gives CDR1 MNHEY, CDR2 SVGAGI. Germline trimming cut 5 bases from V and 6 bases from J; bases unmatched to any gene: 7. The CDR3 sequence: CASSRGQGGSGELFF. DNA for the CDR3: TGTGCCAGCAGTCGGGGACAGGGTGGATCCGGGGAGCTGTTTTTT.

The genes are TRBV29-1 and TRBJ1-3; 12 bases are a match to TRBD1. This CDR3 has 16 amino acids. V shed 4 bases and J 4 bases; nucleotides not matched to a gene: 8. CDR1 is SQVTM and CDR2 is ANQGSEA in the germline V gene. In DNA, the CDR3 is TGCAGCGTTGTAATTGGGACAGGGGGCTTGGGAAACACCATATATTTT. This gives the protein CSVVIGTGGLGNTIYF.

The CDR3 region is CASSHRDNRDSGNTIYF. In DNA form, the CDR3 reads TGTGCCAGCAGCCACCGGGACAATAGAGACTCTGGAAACACCATATATTTT. The chain is built from TRBV5-8 and TRBJ1-3, with D possibly TRBD1 on 6 matching bases. The CDR3 contains 17 residues. CDR1 is SGHTS and CDR2 is YDEGEE in the germline V gene. V gave up 4 bases and J gave up 0 bases, with 17 bases separating them.

The V and J genes are TRBV6-6 and TRBJ2-2; TRBD1 matches at 7 bases. Germline V gives CDR1 MNHNY, CDR2 SVGAGI (reference sequence). The CDR3 spans 15 residues. V was clipped by 6 bases and J by 0 bases; unmatched bases: 4. CDR3 DNA: TGTGCCAGCAGGAGGGACAGCTCGAACACCGGGGAGCTGTTTTTT. Translating gives CASRRDSSNTGELFF.

CDR3 loop: CASSRVGGGVAPLHF. The DNA of the CDR3 is TGTGCCAGCAGTCGGGTGGGGGGGGGTGTGGCACCCCTCCACTTT. V is TRBV27 and J is TRBJ1-6, with D possibly TRBD1 on 5 matching bases. The CDR3 spans 15 residues. Per the germline V gene, CDR1 is MNHEY and CDR2 is SMNVEV (reference sequence). V was trimmed by 5 bases and J by 11 bases, leaving 19 bases between them.

V gene TRBV27 combines with J gene TRBJ1-5; D unresolved. The CDR3 extends over 13 amino acids. The V end was cut by 8 bases, the J end by 4 bases, with 12 bases between. Germline CDR1 MNHEY, CDR2 SMNVEV (reference sequence). CDR3 loop: CASGEHRNQPQHF. The CDR3, as DNA: TGTGCCAGCGGAGAACACCGTAATCAGCCCCAGCATTTT.

The chain recombines TRBV4-1 with TRBJ2-7; 7 nucleotides agree with TRBD1. The germline gives CDR1 MGHRA, CDR2 YSYEKL. The CDR3 sequence is 15 residues long. With 3 bases clipped from V and 4 bases from J, the junction kept 9 bases outside the gene matches. CDR3 DNA: TGCGCCAGCAGCCACCCCGCCGGACAGGTGTACGAGCAGTACTTC. Protein product: CASSHPAGQVYEQYF.

This clone was counted a single time. This chain uses TRBV12-3 or TRBV12-4 with TRBJ1-5; a possible D gene is TRBD1 (5 bases). Trimming shortened V by 3 bases and J by 7 bases, and 10 bases separated the two germline ends. The CDR3 runs 13 residues. The CDR3 nucleotides read TGTGCCAGCAGTTTCTCAGGGTGGCAGCCCCAGCATTTT. This translates into CASSFSGWQPQHF.

This chain links TRBV28 with TRBJ1-2; possibly TRBD1 for D (5 bases). The V gene's germline CDR1 is MDHEN and CDR2 SYDVKM. This CDR3 contains 14 residues. V was trimmed by 5 bases and J by 5 bases, leaving 15 bases between them. CDR3 DNA: TGTGCCAGCAGTATACCTCGGGGGATGTATGGCTACACCTTC. Translating it yields CASSIPRGMYGYTF.

The table lists this clone with a few counts. The chain has TRBV30 and TRBJ1-6, with D perhaps matching TRBD1 (6 bases). The V gene lost 4 bases and the J gene lost 6 bases, with 10 bases spanning the gap. Germline loops: CDR1 GTSNPN, CDR2 SVGIG (reference sequence). The CDR3 covers 13 residues. The CDR3 sequence: CAWKGGRNSPLHF. CDR3 nucleotide sequence: TGTGCCTGGAAGGGGGGGCGTAATTCACCCCTCCACTTT.

V usage is TRBV4-2 and J usage is TRBJ1-2; 8 nucleotides agree with TRBD1. V was clipped by 3 bases and J by 0 bases; unmatched bases: 0. Germline V gene sequence: CDR1 LGHNA, CDR2 YNFKEQ. CDR3 length: 14 residues. The CDR3 coding sequence is TGTGCCAGCAGCCAGGACAGGGCTAACTATGGCTACACCTTC. Translating gives CASSQDRANYGYTF.

The genes are TRBV10-3 and TRBJ1-1; a possible D gene is TRBD1 (5 bases). Between the trimmed V and J ends, which lost 2 bases and 1 base, there was a span of 14 bases. The CDR3 is 16 amino acids. Germline lookup yields CDR1 ENHRY and CDR2 SYGVKD. The CDR3 DNA sequence: TGTGCCATCAGTGAGCTTCGCCAGGGTGGGAACACTGAAGCTTTCTTT. Protein: CAISELRQGGNTEAFF.

The chain has TRBV12-5 and TRBJ2-1; D may be TRBD1 (7 bases). Germline assignment: CDR1 LGHNT and CDR2 FRNRAP. The CDR3 sequence is 16 residues long. The V end was cut by 5 bases, the J end by 1 base, with 15 bases between. The CDR3 coding sequence is TGTGCTAGTGGTCCTCGGAGGGGGCGGTCCTACAATGAGCAGTTCTTC. This codes for CASGPRRGRSYNEQFF.

This clone was observed a single time. The chain combines TRBV9 with TRBJ2-1; 8 bases map to TRBD2. CDR3 length: 19 residues. Germline V gene data show CDR1 as SGDLS and CDR2 as YYNGEE. After removal of 0 bases from V and 0 bases from J, the junction contained 11 bases not matched to a gene. The CDR3 DNA follows: TGTGCCAGCAGCGTAGTGGCTAGCGGGCAATGGAGCTCCTACAATGAGCAGTTCTTC. It encodes CASSVVASGQWSSYNEQFF. The full variable domain, with the rest looked up from reference TRBV9 and TRBJ2-1, is DSGVTQTPKHLITATGQRVTLRCSPRSGDLSVYWYQQSLDQGLQFLIQYYNGEERAKGNILERFSAQQFPDLHSELNLSSLELGDSALYFCASSVVASGQWSSYNEQFFGPGTRLTVL.

The DNA for the CDR3 is TGTGCCAGCAGTGAAGGGGACTACCCTAGGGAGTTCTTC. Translated: CASSEGDYPREFF. The chain combines TRBV2 with TRBJ2-1; 7 nucleotides line up with TRBD2. Trimming cost V 1 base and J 14 bases; bases outside gene matches: 8. CDR1 is SNHLY and CDR2 is FYNNEI in the germline V gene. This CDR3 contains 13 residues. Drawing the rest from reference TRBV2 and TRBJ2-1, the complete variable domain is EPEVTQTPSHQVTQMGQEVILRCVPISNHLYFYWYRQILGQKVEFLVSFYNNEISEKSEIFDDQFSVERPDGSNFTLKIRSTKLEDSAMYFCASSEGDYPREFFGPGTRLTVL.

The chain combines TRBV2 with TRBJ2-7; 10 bases are shared with TRBD2. The germline CDR1 and CDR2 sequences are SNHLY and FYNNEI. The ends lost 10 bases at V and 6 bases at J; junction bases unmatched: 3. CDR3 size: 11 residues. CDR3 region: CAIRLAGEQYF. CDR3 sequence (DNA): TGTGCCATTCGACTAGCGGGCGAGCAGTACTTC. Looking up the rest from reference TRBV2 and TRBJ2-7 gives the full variable domain: EPEVTQTPSHQVTQMGQEVILRCVPISNHLYFYWYRQILGQKVEFLVSFYNNEISEKSEIFDDQFSVERPDGSNFTLKIRSTKLEDSAMYFCAIRLAGEQYFGPGTRLTVT.

V usage is TRBV3-1 (or the pseudogene TRBV3-2) and J usage is TRBJ1-1; TRBD1 might be the D (5 bases). The CDR3 has 14 residues. V was pared by 0 bases and J by 6 bases, with 11 bases between. Germline loops: CDR1 LGHDT, CDR2 YNNKEL (reference sequence). Here the CDR3 reads CASSQEGVPAEAFF. The CDR3 nucleotides are TGTGCCAGCAGCCAAGAAGGGGTCCCTGCTGAAGCTTTCTTT.

J is TRBJ2-2 and V is TRBV5-5; D is unresolved. Germline CDR1 is SGHKS and CDR2 is YYEKEE (reference sequence). Trimming removed 0 bases at V and 0 bases at J, with 9 bases between. The CDR3 loop spans 16 amino acids. The CDR3 spells CASSLGVLTNTGELFF. CDR3 in DNA: TGTGCCAGCAGCTTGGGAGTCCTCACGAACACCGGGGAGCTGTTTTTT. The variable domain in full, completed from reference TRBV5-5 and TRBJ2-2, reads DAGVTQSPTHLIKTRGQQVTLRCSPISGHKSVSWYQQVLGQGPQFIFQYYEKEERGRGNFPDRFSARQFPNYSSELNVNALLLGDSALYLCASSLGVLTNTGELFFGEGSRLTVL.